A single sample is the source of the 7 T cell receptor beta chains below, sequenced in a study of T cell responses to AZD1222 COVID-19 vaccine. Using immunoSEQ multiplex PCR, the repertoire was profiled, and TCRdb retains in-frame clones only, with some absent. The table includes 95,000 to 100,000 clones, approximately 84% detected once. The input for sequencing was peripheral blood, taken 28 days after the second AZD1222 dose. Source of these receptors: an adult who received the AZD1222 COVID-19 vaccine.

This clone was picked up a small number of times. The chain carries TRBV15 and TRBJ2-6; unclear D gene. V shed 0 bases and J shed 2 bases, with 8 bases lying between them. Germline V gene sequence: CDR1 LNHNV, CDR2 YYDKDF (reference sequence). The CDR3 extends over 16 amino acids. The CDR3 DNA reads TGTGCCACCAGCAGAGATAAGAGAACTGGGGCCAACGTCCTGACTTTC. It yields the protein CATSRDKRTGANVLTF.

This chain connects TRBV14 to TRBJ2-7; 10 positions match TRBD2. The germline gives CDR1 SGHDN, CDR2 FVKESK. The V and J ends lost 1 base and 2 bases, in that order; junction bases with no gene match: 2. CDR3 length: 15 amino acids. CDR3 nucleotide sequence: TGTGCCAGCAGCCAAGGGACTAGCGGAGCCTACGAGCAGTACTTC. It yields the protein CASSQGTSGAYEQYF.

The rearrangement joins TRBV6-5 to TRBJ1-2, with D perhaps TRBD1 (5 bases). The V end lost 6 bases, the J end lost 4 bases, and 12 bases lay between the germline ends. The CDR3 has 13 amino acids. Looked up from germline, CDR1 is MNHEY and CDR2 is SVGAGI. This CDR3 reads CASSRDGLYGYTF. The CDR3, as DNA: TGTGCCAGCAGCAGGGACGGGCTCTATGGCTACACCTTC.

This chain links TRBV20-1 with TRBJ2-5; weak D call: TRBD2 (6 bases). CDR1 is DFQATT, CDR2 SNEGSKA, per germline (reference sequence). The CDR3 contains 11 residues. CDR3 sequence: CSLASLETQYF. CDR3 in DNA: TGCAGCCTAGCGTCACTGGAGACCCAGTACTTC.

In this sample, this clone turned up once. CDR3 DNA sequence: TGTGCCAGCAGTCGGGGGTCGGCGGGCTATGGCTACACCTTC. Translating it yields CASSRGSAGYGYTF. The chain is built from TRBV6-5 and TRBJ1-2; D may be TRBD1 (5 bases). CDR1 is MNHEY and CDR2 is SVGAGI in the germline V gene. CDR3 size: 14 residues. Deletions cut 5 bases from V and 4 bases from J, with 14 bases between.

V is TRBV19 and J is TRBJ1-1, with 7 bases lining up with TRBD1. The junction had 11 bases not matched to a gene; V was cut back by 4 bases and J by 3 bases. CDR1 is LNHDA, CDR2 SQIVND, per germline (reference sequence). This CDR3 spans 16 amino acids. The CDR3: CASSKRPTGFHTEAFF. CDR3 nucleotides: TGTGCCAGTAGTAAGCGGCCGACAGGGTTTCACACTGAAGCTTTCTTT.

The chain recombines TRBV21-1 with TRBJ1-6. TRBV21-1 is tagged as a pseudogene. This CDR3 is 18 amino acids long. CDR3 DNA sequence: TGTGCCAGCAGCGCTTATCGGACTCCCTCGAAGGGTCCGGCACCCCTCCACTTT. Translation gives CASSAYRTPSKGPAPLHF.